Listed here are 24 T cell receptor beta chains from one sample, sequenced in a study of T cells expressing NK-cell markers. TCRdb reprocessed the 5' RACE reads; each CDR3 protein has one entry and no DNA is given. Its table records 150,000 to 200,000 distinct CDR3 sequences. Sequencing was carried out using blood T cells: a sorted CD56 or NKG2C T cell subset, CD4+ or CD8+ T cells, or bulk PBMC T cells (not recorded which). These receptors were obtained from a woman between 18 and 70 years old in good health.

The chain employs TRBV11-2 and TRBJ2-5; TCRdb's D call of TRBD1 is untestable without DNA. The CDR3 totals 14 residues. Germline CDR1 is SGHAT and CDR2 is FQNNGV. CDR3 sequence: CASRPGSQLETQYF.

The chain links TRBV29-1 to TRBJ2-1. This CDR3 spans 15 amino acids. CDR1 and CDR2 from the germline V gene are SQVTM and ANQGSEA. CDR3 protein: CSVELTPKTYNEQFF.

The chain has TRBV7-3 and TRBJ2-1; TCRdb returns TRBD2, unconfirmable since there is no DNA. The CDR3 is 18 amino acids. Germline CDR1 SGHTA, CDR2 FQGTGA. The CDR3 sequence: CASSLRQERFSSYNEQFF.

V usage is TRBV6-5 and J usage is TRBJ1-1. Germline-derived CDR1 and CDR2 are MNHEY and SVGAGI. The CDR3 contains 14 residues. Here the CDR3 reads CASSYQAGRTEAFF.

The chain uses TRBV28 and TRBJ2-1; the TRBD2 assignment by TCRdb is unverifiable without DNA. The CDR3 length is 15 residues. Germline CDR1 MDHEN, CDR2 SYDVKM. The CDR3 is CASRAGGPSYNEQFF. Based on the CDR3 plus reference TRBV28 and TRBJ2-1, the full variable domain is DVKVTQSSRYLVKRTGEKVFLECVQDMDHENMFWYRQDPGLGLRLIYFSYDVKMKEKGDIPEGYSVSREKKERFSLILESASTNQTSMYLCASRAGGPSYNEQFFGPGTRLTVL.

This chain uses TRBV9 with TRBJ2-3; there is no DNA to check the TCRdb D call of TRBD1. This CDR3 region has 15 residues. Germline-derived CDR1 and CDR2 are SGDLS and YYNGEE. This chain's CDR3 is CASSVEQGVADTQYF.

V gene TRBV6-1 combines with J gene TRBJ2-2. The CDR3 totals 13 residues. From germline, CDR1 is MNHNS and CDR2 SASEGT. The chain's CDR3 is CASSRPRHGELFF.

The chain couples TRBV9 to TRBJ1-3; TCRdb's D call of TRBD1 is untestable without DNA. The CDR3 spans 16 residues. CDR1 is SGDLS, CDR2 YYNGEE, per germline. The CDR3 here is CASSVRAGTTGNTIYF.

This chain links TRBV2 with TRBJ2-1; TCRdb's D call, TRBD1, is unchecked because there is no DNA. This CDR3 is built from 15 residues. CDR1 SNHLY and CDR2 FYNNEI come from the germline V gene. The CDR3 protein is CASSEDRIPGREQFF.

The V gene is TRBV29-1, the J gene TRBJ2-2; TCRdb selects TRBD1, and the lack of DNA leaves this call unchecked. Per germline, CDR1 SQVTM and CDR2 ANQGSEA. The CDR3 extends over 14 amino acids. The CDR3: CSGLGQGGTGELFF.

The chain has TRBV27 and TRBJ2-3; there is no DNA to check the TCRdb D call of TRBD1. The CDR3 is 13 residues long. Per the germline V gene, CDR1 is MNHEY and CDR2 is SMNVEV (reference sequence). CDR3 residues: CATIDSGTDTQYF.

J is TRBJ2-6 and V is TRBV20-1; TCRdb reports TRBD1, a call that lacks DNA to check it against. The CDR3 sequence is 18 residues long. Germline V gives CDR1 DFQATT, CDR2 SNEGSKA (reference sequence). CDR3 amino acids: CSARDVHRGVSGANVLTF.

The chain carries TRBV20-1 and TRBJ1-3. This CDR3 region has 14 residues. Germline assignment: CDR1 DFQATT and CDR2 SNEGSKA (reference sequence). The CDR3 protein is CSARGTPQRNTIYF.

V and J are TRBV7-2 and TRBJ2-3. The germline CDR1 and CDR2 sequences are SGHTA and FQGNSA. This CDR3 has 14 amino acids. CDR3 residues: CASSFSTSTDTQYF.

This rearrangement joins TRBV5-1 to TRBJ1-6; the TRBD1 assignment by TCRdb is unverifiable without DNA. The germline V gene has CDR1 SGHRS and CDR2 YFSETQ. The CDR3 length is 15 residues. The CDR3 reads CASSLTGRGDSPLHF. The entire variable domain, with the rest obtained from reference TRBV5-1 and TRBJ1-6, is as follows: KAGVTQTPRYLIKTRGQQVTLSCSPISGHRSVSWYQQTPGQGLQFLFEYFSETQRNKGNFPGRFSGRQFSNSRSEMNVSTLELGDSALYLCASSLTGRGDSPLHFGNGTRLTVT.

The chain combines TRBV5-1 with TRBJ2-1; TCRdb picks TRBD2, but there is no DNA to check that call. This CDR3 spans 16 amino acids. Germline V gene lookup returns CDR1 SGHRS and CDR2 YFSETQ. CDR3 sequence reads: CASSLAGAVSYNEQFF.

The chain uses TRBV6-1 and TRBJ1-4; TCRdb's D gene call, TRBD1, goes unchecked for lack of DNA. CDR3 length: 14 amino acids. Germline V gene lookup returns CDR1 MNHNS and CDR2 SASEGT. The CDR3 spells CASSVGQGNEKLFF.

The V call is TRBV29-1, the J call TRBJ2-1. The CDR3 has 11 amino acids. In germline, CDR1 is SQVTM, CDR2 ANQGSEA. This CDR3 is CSVKDTDEQFF.

This sequence joins TRBV7-2 and TRBJ2-3; the TCRdb call, TRBD2, lacks DNA for checking. Germline V gene sequence: CDR1 SGHTA, CDR2 FQGNSA. The CDR3 is made up of 16 amino acids. This CDR3 reads CASSLSSGRSTDTQYF.

The chain links TRBV15 to TRBJ2-7; TCRdb's assignment of TRBD1 cannot be checked, as there is no DNA. Germline CDR1 LNHNV, CDR2 YYDKDF (reference sequence). There are 16 residues in the CDR3. The CDR3 here is CATSRGGKTGTYEQYF.

The CDR3 spells CASSSGPVHIQYF. The V gene is TRBV27, the J gene TRBJ2-4; TCRdb designates TRBD1, a call that cannot be tested without DNA. The CDR3 loop spans 13 amino acids. The germline gives CDR1 MNHEY, CDR2 SMNVEV (reference sequence).

The chain joins TRBV5-5 to TRBJ2-1; the TCRdb D gene call, TRBD2, has no DNA to confirm it. CDR1 SGHKS and CDR2 YYEKEE come from the germline V gene (reference sequence). The CDR3 is 15 amino acids. The CDR3 region is CASSITSGGLYEQFF.

The chain recombines TRBV10-3 with TRBJ2-5; no DNA is available, so the TRBD2 call from TCRdb remains unchecked. This CDR3 is 17 amino acids long. Germline values: CDR1 ENHRY, CDR2 SYGVKD. The CDR3 reads CAISESAGGRNQETQYF.

The rearrangement uses TRBV5-1 and TRBJ1-1; lacking DNA, the TRBD1 call made by TCRdb goes unchecked. Germline CDR1 SGHRS, CDR2 YFSETQ. This CDR3 has 15 amino acids. CDR3 region: CASSLEGVRGTEAFF.